The entry below describes one T cell receptor (beta chain). Looked up from germline, CDR1 is MNHGY and CDR2 is SVAAGI. Germline trimming cut 2 bases from V and 4 bases from J; bases unmatched to any gene: 7. The CDR3 is 15 amino acids. Assay used: immunoSEQ multiplex PCR; TCRdb lists only in-frame clones, some missing. Here the sample spans roughly 40,000 clones, approximately 90% being singletons. This sample stems from a study of T cell changes during pregnancy in multiple sclerosis. This TCR derives from a female donor with multiple sclerosis, enrolled in a pregnancy study. The source material was CD4+ T cells from peripheral blood mononuclear cells, sampled before pregnancy. The V gene is TRBV6-9, the J gene TRBJ1-2, with 7 bases lining up with TRBD1. The CDR3 DNA reads as TGTGCCAGCAGTTATAGGGGGCCTACCCCCTATGGCTACACCTTC. Its translation is CASSYRGPTPYGYTF.